The rows below give T cell receptor beta chains drawn from one sample of a study of shared clonotypes between healthy human individuals. TCRdb's copy holds only in-frame clones and misses some; the assay was immunoSEQ multiplex PCR. The sample has more than 2 million clones, 90% to 95% seen once. The sequencing input was naive CD8+ T cells from PBMCs. The receptors here all came from a man between 18 and 35 years old in good health. Some clones in this sample may be carry-over from other donors' samples. Both conserved end residues are part of each CDR3. The order of the fields is V gene, J gene, clone size, D gene, CDR3 DNA, CDR3 protein. D genes are given only for firm matches. Some rows mark clone size as missing; the rest say once, few, many or name a class of expanded clone.

V gene: TRBV28; J gene: TRBJ2-3; clone size: .; D gene: .; CDR3 DNA: TGTGCCAGCAGGGGATCTTCGGGACTCATCACAGATACGCAGTATTTT; CDR3 protein: CASRGSSGLITDTQYF
V gene: TRBV28; J gene: TRBJ1-2; clone size: .; D gene: .; CDR3 DNA: TGTGCCAGCAGCCTCGATGTGGAGGGGAATGGCTACACCTTC; CDR3 protein: CASSLDVEGNGYTF
V gene: TRBV28; J gene: TRBJ1-1; clone size: .; D gene: .; CDR3 DNA: TGTGCCAGCAGTTCGGTGTCCCCCCCGAACACTGAAGCTTTCTTT; CDR3 protein: CASSSVSPPNTEAFF
V gene: TRBV28; J gene: TRBJ1-1; clone size: few; D gene: .; CDR3 DNA: TGTGCCAGCAGTTTGTACGGGGACACTGAAGCTTTCTTT; CDR3 protein: CASSLYGDTEAFF
V gene: TRBV27; J gene: TRBJ2-5; clone size: .; D gene: TRBD1; CDR3 DNA: TGTGCCAGCAGTGCCCGGACAGGGGGCTGGGAGACCCAGTACTTC; CDR3 protein: CASSARTGGWETQYF
V gene: TRBV7-3; J gene: TRBJ2-2; clone size: .; D gene: .; CDR3 DNA: TGTGCCAGCAGCTTGAGCGTCGGGGGCAACACCGGGGAGCTGTTTTTT; CDR3 protein: CASSLSVGGNTGELFF
V gene: TRBV11-2; J gene: TRBJ2-1; clone size: .; D gene: TRBD2; CDR3 DNA: TGTGCCAGCAGCACCCCTAGCGGGGACAGTGAGCAGTTCTTC; CDR3 protein: CASSTPSGDSEQFF
V gene: TRBV5-1; J gene: TRBJ2-1; clone size: .; D gene: TRBD1; CDR3 DNA: TGCGCCAGCAGCCCGCCGGACAGGACTTACAATGAGCAGTTCTTC; CDR3 protein: CASSPPDRTYNEQFF
V gene: TRBV19; J gene: TRBJ2-1; clone size: .; D gene: .; CDR3 DNA: TGTGCCAGTAGTGTTTGGCGGGTGGACCGTGGTAGCTCCTACAATGAGCAGTTCTTC; CDR3 protein: CASSVWRVDRGSSYNEQFF
V gene: TRBV7-9; J gene: TRBJ2-1; clone size: .; D gene: TRBD2; CDR3 DNA: TGTGCCAGCAGCTTCCCCCATAGCGGGAGGGCCTATGATGAGCAGTTCTTC; CDR3 protein: CASSFPHSGRAYDEQFF
V gene: TRBV28; J gene: TRBJ2-3; clone size: once; D gene: .; CDR3 DNA: TGTGCCAGCAGTTTGGGCAGGGGTAGCACAGATACGCAGTATTTT; CDR3 protein: CASSLGRGSTDTQYF
V gene: TRBV11-2; J gene: TRBJ2-7; clone size: .; D gene: .; CDR3 DNA: TGTGCCAGCAGCTCCGGACTACTACCCTACGAGCAGTACTTC; CDR3 protein: CASSSGLLPYEQYF
V gene: TRBV27; J gene: TRBJ2-1; clone size: .; D gene: TRBD2; CDR3 DNA: TGTGCCAGCAGTTTAGGGGCGGGAGGGATTAATGAGCAGTTCTTC; CDR3 protein: CASSLGAGGINEQFF
V gene: TRBV7-9; J gene: TRBJ2-2; clone size: .; D gene: TRBD2; CDR3 DNA: TGTGCCAGCAGCTCCCCCCGGGTAGCGGGAGCCCCTGTCGCCGGGGAGCTGTTTTTT; CDR3 protein: CASSSPRVAGAPVAGELFF
V gene: TRBV28; J gene: TRBJ1-5; clone size: .; D gene: .; CDR3 DNA: TGTGCCAGCCACCCTAGCAATCAGCCCCAGCATTTT; CDR3 protein: CASHPSNQPQHF
V gene: TRBV4-1; J gene: TRBJ2-3; clone size: .; D gene: .; CDR3 DNA: TGCGCCAGCAGCCAAGGAATGGGATTCGGGGCAGATACGCAGTATTTT; CDR3 protein: CASSQGMGFGADTQYF
V gene: TRBV11-2; J gene: TRBJ2-7; clone size: once; D gene: .; CDR3 DNA: TGTGCCAGCAGCTTAGTGGCGGCTTCAACCTACGAGCAGTACTTC; CDR3 protein: CASSLVAASTYEQYF
V gene: TRBV4-1; J gene: TRBJ2-7; clone size: .; D gene: .; CDR3 DNA: TGCGCCAGCAGCCAGCCATGGGGGGTTGAGGGCGAGCAGTACTTC; CDR3 protein: CASSQPWGVEGEQYF
V gene: TRBV6-5; J gene: TRBJ2-7; clone size: .; D gene: .; CDR3 DNA: TGTGCCAGCAGTTATACCGACCGTGGCTACGAGCAGTACTTC; CDR3 protein: CASSYTDRGYEQYF
V gene: TRBV9; J gene: TRBJ2-5; clone size: .; D gene: .; CDR3 DNA: TGTGCCAGCAGCGCAAGCGGCCCCCCCCAAGAGACCCAGTACTTC; CDR3 protein: CASSASGPPQETQYF
V gene: TRBV7-9; J gene: TRBJ2-1; clone size: .; D gene: TRBD1; CDR3 DNA: TGTGCCAGCAGTCCTACAGGGGGCTCCTACAATGAGCAGTTCTTC; CDR3 protein: CASSPTGGSYNEQFF
V gene: TRBV27; J gene: TRBJ1-4; clone size: .; D gene: .; CDR3 DNA: TGTGCCAGCAGTTTCCAGGCGTACAGCGCAACTAATGAAAAACTGTTTTTT; CDR3 protein: CASSFQAYSATNEKLFF
V gene: TRBV11-2; J gene: TRBJ1-1; clone size: once; D gene: .; CDR3 DNA: TGTGCCAGCAGCTTGCTGACCCGTGCTTTCTTT; CDR3 protein: CASSLLTRAFF
V gene: TRBV29-1; J gene: TRBJ2-1; clone size: once; D gene: .; CDR3 DNA: TGCAGCGTTGAAGGACATTTTGGCCCCGACAATGAGCAGTTCTTC; CDR3 protein: CSVEGHFGPDNEQFF
V gene: TRBV29-1; J gene: TRBJ1-1; clone size: .; D gene: .; CDR3 DNA: TGCAGCGTTGAAGATCAAGGGCCTGAAGCTTTCTTT; CDR3 protein: CSVEDQGPEAFF
V gene: TRBV5-4; J gene: TRBJ2-7; clone size: .; D gene: TRBD1; CDR3 DNA: TGTGCCAGCAGCTTGGGCCAGGGGGTCTTGGTCGAGCAGTACTTC; CDR3 protein: CASSLGQGVLVEQYF
V gene: TRBV30; J gene: TRBJ2-1; clone size: .; D gene: TRBD2; CDR3 DNA: TGTGCCTGGAGTGTAAGATTAGCGGGAGGGCCGGTTGTGAATGAGCAGTTCTTC; CDR3 protein: CAWSVRLAGGPVVNEQFF
V gene: TRBV29-1; J gene: TRBJ1-4; clone size: .; D gene: .; CDR3 DNA: TGCAGCGTTGAGAAGTACAGGGAACTGTTTTTT; CDR3 protein: CSVEKYRELFF
V gene: TRBV30; J gene: TRBJ2-1; clone size: .; D gene: TRBD2; CDR3 DNA: TGTGCCTGGGGGGAGGGAAGCTCCTACAATGAGCAGTTCTTC; CDR3 protein: CAWGEGSSYNEQFF
V gene: TRBV11-3; J gene: TRBJ2-1; clone size: .; D gene: TRBD1; CDR3 DNA: TGTGCCAGCAGCACACAGGGGAGCTCCTACAATGAGCAGTTCTTC; CDR3 protein: CASSTQGSSYNEQFF
V gene: TRBV28; J gene: TRBJ2-7; clone size: once; D gene: .; CDR3 DNA: TGTGCCAGCAGCCTCGGCTACTCCTACGAGCAGTACTTC; CDR3 protein: CASSLGYSYEQYF
V gene: TRBV11-2; J gene: TRBJ2-1; clone size: .; D gene: .; CDR3 DNA: TGTGCCAGCAGTTACGGACGCCCTGAGCAGTTCTTC; CDR3 protein: CASSYGRPEQFF
V gene: TRBV27; J gene: TRBJ1-3; clone size: .; D gene: .; CDR3 DNA: TGTGCCACCCGGGCTGGAAACACCATATATTTT; CDR3 protein: CATRAGNTIYF
V gene: TRBV6-1; J gene: TRBJ2-7; clone size: .; D gene: .; CDR3 DNA: TGTGCCAGCACGGGGAGCTCCTACGAGCAGTACTTC; CDR3 protein: CASTGSSYEQYF
V gene: TRBV18; J gene: TRBJ2-7; clone size: .; D gene: .; CDR3 DNA: TGTGCCAGCTCATCCGGGGCTTCCTACGAGCAGTACTTC; CDR3 protein: CASSSGASYEQYF
V gene: TRBV6-1; J gene: TRBJ2-5; clone size: .; D gene: TRBD1; CDR3 DNA: TGTGCCAGCAGTACAGGGGGCGCGAGTTGGGAGACCCAGTACTTC; CDR3 protein: CASSTGGASWETQYF
V gene: TRBV19; J gene: TRBJ2-7; clone size: .; D gene: TRBD2; CDR3 DNA: TGTGCCAGTAGTATCGGCGGGAGTTTGTACGAGCAGTACTTC; CDR3 protein: CASSIGGSLYEQYF
V gene: TRBV25-1; J gene: TRBJ1-2; clone size: .; D gene: .; CDR3 DNA: TGTGCCAGCAGTGTCGGCATGGGCAGTGGCTACACCTTC; CDR3 protein: CASSVGMGSGYTF
V gene: TRBV28; J gene: TRBJ2-7; clone size: .; D gene: .; CDR3 DNA: TGTGCCAGCAGACGCACACGGTTTGGGCCCTACGAGCAGTACTTC; CDR3 protein: CASRRTRFGPYEQYF
V gene: TRBV6-5; J gene: TRBJ2-2; clone size: few; D gene: .; CDR3 DNA: TGTGCCAGCAGGGCAGGGGCGACCGGGGAGCTGTTTTTT; CDR3 protein: CASRAGATGELFF
V gene: TRBV27; J gene: TRBJ2-1; clone size: once; D gene: TRBD2; CDR3 DNA: TGTGCCAGCAGTATCTTTTCCGGGACTAGCGTTTACAATGAGCAGTTCTTC; CDR3 protein: CASSIFSGTSVYNEQFF
V gene: TRBV28; J gene: TRBJ1-4; clone size: .; D gene: .; CDR3 DNA: TGTGCCAGCAGTCCTCGCGGGAGCTCTAATGAAAAACTGTTTTTT; CDR3 protein: CASSPRGSSNEKLFF
V gene: TRBV21-1; J gene: TRBJ2-3; clone size: .; D gene: .; CDR3 DNA: TGTGCCAGCGGCCCCAATCCAGCGGCCCCAGATACGCAGTATTTT; CDR3 protein: CASGPNPAAPDTQYF
V gene: TRBV9; J gene: TRBJ2-1; clone size: .; D gene: .; CDR3 DNA: TGTGCCAGCAGCAATGGACTCCTCTACAATGAGCAGTTCTTC; CDR3 protein: CASSNGLLYNEQFF
V gene: TRBV6-1; J gene: TRBJ2-7; clone size: .; D gene: TRBD2; CDR3 DNA: TGTGCCACCCGAGCGGGAGGGAACGAGCAGTACTTC; CDR3 protein: CATRAGGNEQYF